A selection of T cell receptor beta chains follows, all from one sample in a study of blood T cell repertoires in COVID-19. TCRdb keeps only in-frame clones here, not all; method: immunoSEQ multiplex PCR. The sample has approximately 100,000 clones; about 88% are singletons. The specimen sequenced was peripheral blood. The receptor set was obtained from a woman aged 80 or older with active COVID-19. Both conserved end residues are trimmed from each CDR3. Each record gives: CDR3 length, V gene, CDR3 protein.

>11|TRBV9
ASSWTSYNEQF
>13|TRBV6-5
ATDRGRGPTDTQY
>13|TRBV5-1
ASSSSPGTFGTIY
>11|TRBV7-2
ASSLNRDKIGF
>9|TRBV28
ASRRSDTIY
>13|TRBV7-2
ASSFGGVENQPQH
>13|TRBV6-6
ASSYPTETGNTIY
>13|TRBV5-1
ASSQVDGLRYEQY
>14|TRBV6-4
ASSPDRVSGANVLT
>14|TRBV18
ASSSETWTPNQPQH
>10|TRBV27
ASRDTGGGQF
>15|TRBV4-2
ASSQEVGTSGPYEQY
>14|TRBV18
ASSSTGRVPYYEQY
>13|TRBV5-1
ASRTSGRPAYEQY
>13|TRBV6-2/TRBV6-3
ASSTGTSGPDTQY
>14|TRBV27
ASRRGTGGSPYEQY
>12|TRBV7-8
ASSPSSRGYGYT
>12|TRBV6-2/TRBV6-3
ASSRTGDNTEAF
>13|TRBV28
ASSSLNAGEDTQY
>13|TRBV2
ASSERSGRIHEQY
>12|TRBV7-2
ASSQEAITDTQY
>12|TRBV5-4
ASSFQATSYEQY
>13|TRBV6-2/TRBV6-3
ASSYYQGYSYEQY
>12|TRBV11-2
ASSFTSSAETQY
>14|TRBV6-2/TRBV6-3
ASSSSYPGWINEQF
>11|TRBV12-5
ASGRTGQETQY
>18|TRBV14
ASSQVEPSGTPLVRNEQY
>15|TRBV5-4
ASSLGGLGGRINEQF
>15|TRBV6-1
ASSGLTGADYNSPLH
>11|TRBV7-2
ASSSRGADTQY
>15|TRBV27
ASSLRGGNDRNSPLH
>15|TRBV7-8
ASSVALAGANTGELF
>14|TRBV7-8
ASSLGLTSVEGELF
>13|TRBV10-3
AIRPGTGETEGYT
>11|TRBV2
ASRGDLGSPLH
>10|TRBV28
ASTVGANEQF
>16|TRBV4-3
ASSQESLGTFAGNTIY
>16|TRBV7-2
ASSLVTSGRNPYNEQF
>12|TRBV18
ASSPPVSLNMQY
>17|TRBV6-2/TRBV6-3
ASSYRTSGGYTDPDTQY
>13|TRBV19
ASTIYRQGSEKLF
>12|TRBV6-5
ASIPGGSTDTQY
>12|TRBV5-1
ASSTRTGGYEQY
>13|TRBV7-2
ASSLGGLVIWGYT
>12|TRBV3-1/TRBV3-2
ASSQAGGAYEQY
>13|TRBV2
ASSARDRGGDTQY
>13|TRBV5-7
ASSRDGGSGNTIY
>14|TRBV11-2
ASSLGLAGGTGELF
>14|TRBV7-9
ASSPGQGAGGYGYT
>12|TRBV21-1
ASSKGLAEETQY
>13|TRBV29-1
SVEDSRLTANVLT
>9|TRBV6-5
ASGAGYGYT
>10|TRBV29-1
SVAASGTEQF
>12|TRBV23-1
ASSQSYSNYEQY
>11|TRBV29-1
SGGTISYNEQF